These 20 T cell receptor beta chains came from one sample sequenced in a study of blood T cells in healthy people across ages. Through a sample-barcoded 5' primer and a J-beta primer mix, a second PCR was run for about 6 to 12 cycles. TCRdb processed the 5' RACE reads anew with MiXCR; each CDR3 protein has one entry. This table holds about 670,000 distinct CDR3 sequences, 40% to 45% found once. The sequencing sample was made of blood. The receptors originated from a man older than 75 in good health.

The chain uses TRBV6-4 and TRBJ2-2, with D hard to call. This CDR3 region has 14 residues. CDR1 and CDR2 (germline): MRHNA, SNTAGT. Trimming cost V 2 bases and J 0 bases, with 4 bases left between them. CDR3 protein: CASSDPSNTGELFF. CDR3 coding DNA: TGTGCCAGCAGTGACCCCTCGAACACCGGGGAGCTGTTTTTT.

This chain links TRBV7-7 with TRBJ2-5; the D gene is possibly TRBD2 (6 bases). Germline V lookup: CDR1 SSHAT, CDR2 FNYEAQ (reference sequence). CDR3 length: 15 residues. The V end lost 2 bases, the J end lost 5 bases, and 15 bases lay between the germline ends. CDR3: CASSLKTSSGETQYF. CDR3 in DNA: TGTGCCAGCAGCTTAAAGACTTCCAGCGGGGAGACCCAGTACTTC.

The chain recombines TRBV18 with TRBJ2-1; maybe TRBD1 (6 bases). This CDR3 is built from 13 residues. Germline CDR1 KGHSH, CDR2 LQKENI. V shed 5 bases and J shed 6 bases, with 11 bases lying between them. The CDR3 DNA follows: TGTGCCAGCTCAACGGGACACGGCAATGAGCAGTTCTTC. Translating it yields CASSTGHGNEQFF.

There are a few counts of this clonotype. The CDR3 sequence is CASGRWGGETQYF. DNA for the CDR3: TGTGCCAGCGGAAGGTGGGGGGGAGAGACCCAGTACTTC. The rearrangement joins TRBV12-3 or TRBV12-4 to TRBJ2-5, with 7 bases fitting TRBD2. The CDR3 consists of 13 residues. Trimming removed 8 bases from V and 4 bases from J; junction bases left unmatched: 7.

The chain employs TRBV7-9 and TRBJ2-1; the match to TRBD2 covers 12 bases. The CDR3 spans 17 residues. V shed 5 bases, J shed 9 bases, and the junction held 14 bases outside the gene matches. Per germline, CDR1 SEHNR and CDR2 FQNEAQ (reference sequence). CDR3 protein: CASSHRLAGGYHSEQFF. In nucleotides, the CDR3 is TGTGCCAGCAGCCACCGCCTAGCGGGGGGGTACCATAGTGAGCAGTTCTTC. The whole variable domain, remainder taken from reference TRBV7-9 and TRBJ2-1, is DTGVSQNPRHKITKRGQNVTFRCDPISEHNRLYWYRQTLGQGPEFLTYFQNEAQLEKSRLLSDRFSAERPKGSFSTLEIQRTEQGDSAMYLCASSHRLAGGYHSEQFFGPGTRLTVL.

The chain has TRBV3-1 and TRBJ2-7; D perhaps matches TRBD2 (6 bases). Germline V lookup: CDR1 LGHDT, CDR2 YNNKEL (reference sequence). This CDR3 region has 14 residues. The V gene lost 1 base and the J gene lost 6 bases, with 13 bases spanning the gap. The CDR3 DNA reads TGTGCCAGCAGCCAAGGGGGACTGTCATCCGAGCAGTACTTC. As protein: CASSQGGLSSEQYF.

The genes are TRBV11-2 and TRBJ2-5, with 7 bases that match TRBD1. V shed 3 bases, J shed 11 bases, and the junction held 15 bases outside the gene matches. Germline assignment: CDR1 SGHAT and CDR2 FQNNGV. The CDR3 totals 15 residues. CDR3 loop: CASSLTGLRGNEQYF. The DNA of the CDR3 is TGTGCCAGCAGCTTGACAGGGTTACGCGGCAATGAGCAGTACTTC.

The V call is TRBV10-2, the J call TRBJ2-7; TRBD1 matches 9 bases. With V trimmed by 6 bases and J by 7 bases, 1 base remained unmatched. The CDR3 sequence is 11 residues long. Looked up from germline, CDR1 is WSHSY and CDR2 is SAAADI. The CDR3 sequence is CASRTGGEQYF. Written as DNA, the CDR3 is TGCGCCAGCAGGACAGGGGGGGAGCAGTACTTC.

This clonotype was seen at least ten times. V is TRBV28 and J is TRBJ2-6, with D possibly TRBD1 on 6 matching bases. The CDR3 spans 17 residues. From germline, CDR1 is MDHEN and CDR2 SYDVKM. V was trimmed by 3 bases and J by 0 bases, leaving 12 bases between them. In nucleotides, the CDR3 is TGTGCCAGCAGTTTGGCAGGGGCCCTCTCTGGGGCCAACGTCCTGACTTTC. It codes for CASSLAGALSGANVLTF.

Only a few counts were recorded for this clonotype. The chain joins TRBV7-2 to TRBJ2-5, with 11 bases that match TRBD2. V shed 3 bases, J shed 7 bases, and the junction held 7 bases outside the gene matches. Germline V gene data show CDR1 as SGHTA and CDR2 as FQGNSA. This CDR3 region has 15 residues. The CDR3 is CASSFQTSGEGTQYF. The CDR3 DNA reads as TGTGCCAGCAGCTTTCAGACTAGCGGGGAAGGGACCCAGTACTTC.

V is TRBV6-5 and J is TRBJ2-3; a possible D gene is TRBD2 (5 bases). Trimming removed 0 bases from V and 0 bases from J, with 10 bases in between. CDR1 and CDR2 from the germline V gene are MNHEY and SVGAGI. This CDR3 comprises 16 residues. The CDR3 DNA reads TGTGCCAGCAGTTACTCCGGGATCTTGAGCACAGATACGCAGTATTTT. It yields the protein CASSYSGILSTDTQYF.

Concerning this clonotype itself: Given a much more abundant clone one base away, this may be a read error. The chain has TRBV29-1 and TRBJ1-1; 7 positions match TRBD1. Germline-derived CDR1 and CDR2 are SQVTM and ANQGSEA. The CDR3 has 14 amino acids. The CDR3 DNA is TGCAGCGTTGCCGAGACAGGGATGGGCACTAAAGCTTTCTTT. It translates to CSVAETGMGTKAFF.

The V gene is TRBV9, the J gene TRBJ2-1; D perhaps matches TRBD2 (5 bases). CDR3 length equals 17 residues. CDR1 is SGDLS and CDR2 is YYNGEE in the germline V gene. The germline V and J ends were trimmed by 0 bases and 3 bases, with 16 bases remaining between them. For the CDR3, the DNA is TGTGCCAGCAGCGTAGTATTGGAGGCGGTTGGCTACAATGAGCAGTTCTTC. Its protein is CASSVVLEAVGYNEQFF.

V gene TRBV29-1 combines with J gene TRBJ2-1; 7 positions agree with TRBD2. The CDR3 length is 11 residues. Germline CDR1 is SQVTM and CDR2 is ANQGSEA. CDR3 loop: CGSGPRGEQFF. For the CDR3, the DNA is TGCGGTAGCGGGCCCAGAGGTGAGCAGTTCTTC.

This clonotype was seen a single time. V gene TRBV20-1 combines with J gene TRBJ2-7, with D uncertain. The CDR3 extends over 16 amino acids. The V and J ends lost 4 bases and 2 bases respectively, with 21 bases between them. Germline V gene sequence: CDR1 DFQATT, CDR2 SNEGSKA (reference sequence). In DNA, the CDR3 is TGCAGTGCTACGCCTTATCGGGCGCATGGGACCTACGAGCAGTACTTC. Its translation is CSATPYRAHGTYEQYF.

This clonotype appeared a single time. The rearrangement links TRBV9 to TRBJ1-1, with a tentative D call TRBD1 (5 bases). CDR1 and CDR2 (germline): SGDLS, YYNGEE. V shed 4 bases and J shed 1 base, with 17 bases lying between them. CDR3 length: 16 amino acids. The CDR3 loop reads CASSPRTRSGNTEAFF. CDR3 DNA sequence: TGTGCCAGCAGCCCCCGGACAAGATCGGGGAACACTGAAGCTTTCTTT.

CDR3 sequence reads: CASSVGAATSYEQYF. In nucleotides, the CDR3 is TGTGCCAGCAGCGTAGGGGCAGCTACATCCTACGAGCAGTACTTC. The chain links TRBV9 to TRBJ2-7; D is uncertain. Germline CDR1 SGDLS, CDR2 YYNGEE. V gave up 0 bases and J gave up 1 base, with 11 bases separating them. The CDR3 runs 15 residues.

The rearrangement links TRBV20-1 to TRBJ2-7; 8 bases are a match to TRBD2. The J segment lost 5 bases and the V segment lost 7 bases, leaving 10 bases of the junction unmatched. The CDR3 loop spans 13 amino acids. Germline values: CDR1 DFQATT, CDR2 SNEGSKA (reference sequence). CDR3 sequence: CSVPGGALHEQYF. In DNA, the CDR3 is TGCAGTGTCCCCGGGGGGGCGCTTCACGAGCAGTACTTC.

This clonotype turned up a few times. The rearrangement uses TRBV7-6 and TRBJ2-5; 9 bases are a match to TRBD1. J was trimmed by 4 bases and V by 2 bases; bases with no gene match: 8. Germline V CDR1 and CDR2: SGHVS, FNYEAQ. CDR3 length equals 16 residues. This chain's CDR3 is CASSLRQGELVETQYF. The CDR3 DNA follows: TGTGCCAGCAGCTTAAGACAGGGGGAGTTGGTAGAGACCCAGTACTTC.

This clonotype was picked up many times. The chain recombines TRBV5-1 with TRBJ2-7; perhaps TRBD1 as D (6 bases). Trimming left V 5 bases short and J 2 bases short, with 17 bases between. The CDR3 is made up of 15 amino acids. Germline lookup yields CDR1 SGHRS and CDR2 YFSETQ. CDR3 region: CASRRETGSTYEQYF. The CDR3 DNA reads TGCGCCAGCAGGAGAGAGACAGGAAGTACCTACGAGCAGTACTTC. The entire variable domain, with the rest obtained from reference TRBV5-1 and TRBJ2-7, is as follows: KAGVTQTPRYLIKTRGQQVTLSCSPISGHRSVSWYQQTPGQGLQFLFEYFSETQRNKGNFPGRFSGRQFSNSRSEMNVSTLELGDSALYLCASRRETGSTYEQYFGPGTRLTVT.